This T cell receptor (beta chain) appears in the sequencing data of a study of shared clonotypes between healthy human individuals. General study findings and limits: The study generally estimated greater richness for naive than memory subsets. Tissues were not sampled, only blood, and their repertoires likely differ. A handful of donors held about 5.1% of naive CD4 clonotypes in common.

Profiling relied on immunoSEQ multiplex PCR, and the TCRdb table lists in-frame clones only, not all of them. Among millions of clones, approximately 94% were seen once, and the ten largest hold 0.9% to 1.3%. CD45RO-negative CD8 cells positively selected for CCR7 made up the naive population, which excluded terminally differentiated effector memory CD45RA+ cells. V was pared by 1 base and J by 4 bases, with 1 base of the junction left unmatched. The length of the CDR3 is 16 residues. Germline CDR1 MNHEY, CDR2 SVGAGI. With regard to this clone: Its antigen is still unknown.

The sequenced material came from naive CD8+ T cells sorted from blood. The TCR sequence derives from a man between 18 and 29 years old in good health. The V gene is TRBV6-5, the J gene TRBJ2-3; 14 bases are shared with TRBD2. CDR3: CASSYLTSGGADTQYF. The CDR3, as DNA: TGTGCCAGCAGTTACTTGACTAGCGGGGGGGCAGATACGCAGTATTTT.